This TCR beta chain was identified in a study of CD8 T cells in Susac syndrome. CDR1 and CDR2 (germline): MNHEY, SVGAGI. The CDR3 sequence is 13 residues long. Trimming took 2 bases from V and 4 from J, leaving 8 bases between them. Random hexamers were used to reverse transcribe roughly 0.45 to 1 ug of RNA. With immunoSEQ multiplex PCR, TCR beta CDR3 was amplified across 54 Vbeta and 13 Jbeta. Using its own MiXCR run on the immunoSEQ multiplex PCR reads, TCRdb lists one record per CDR3 protein. The top ten clones hold approximately 0.13% of a sample with over 95,000 distinct CDR3 sequences, roughly 90% of them seen once. Study results and caveats: It was acknowledged by the study that relatively few individuals were included in its TCR sequencing and HLA analysis.

Healthy donors served as the controls. They were matched for age and sex. TEMRA cells were FACS-enriched, and CD8+ and CD4+ T cells were isolated negatively. Concerning this clonotype: Its target is unknown.

V is TRBV6-5 and J is TRBJ1-1, with D possibly matching TRBD1 (6 bases). The sequence came from a human donor in good health. The sequenced material came from CD8+ T cells from PBMCs. CDR3 loop: CASSYRGITEAFF. CDR3 DNA: TGTGCCAGCAGTTACAGGGGGATCACTGAAGCTTTCTTT.